This T cell receptor (beta chain) originates from a study of blood T cell repertoires in COVID-19. Overall study: PBMCs, B-cell-depleted T cells, or T cells provided the cDNA or gDNA that made up the material.

CDR1 is LGHDT, CDR2 YNNKEL, per germline (reference sequence). V was pared by 4 bases and J by 13 bases, with 13 bases of the junction left unmatched. The CDR3 length is 14 residues. Source study methods: Using reference gene primer amplification, nucleated cell counts were estimated. This table comes from immunoSEQ multiplex PCR, and its TCRdb copy is limited to in-frame clones, with some not included. V and J calls and clone size follow that table, whereas D and trimming were derived from the DNA. The sample carries about 350,000 clones, roughly 90% recorded once. This receptor was taken from a woman aged 25-40 years who had been exposed to COVID-19. The chain employs TRBV3-1 (or the pseudogene TRBV3-2) and TRBJ1-3; 7 nucleotides align to TRBD1. Sequencing was performed on PBMCs or T cells enriched from blood (not recorded which). CDR3 bases: TGTGCCAGCAGCCTAACGGGGACAGCTCAAATTATATATTTT. As protein: CASSLTGTAQIIYF.